Here is one T cell receptor (beta chain) with its context. What it recognizes is unknown. Amplification used 60 Vbeta primers and 13 Jbeta primers. TCRdb keeps only in-frame clones here, not all; method: immunoSEQ multiplex PCR. The table has more than 150,000 clones, roughly four fifths seen once; the top ten hold roughly 1.6%. The data stem from a study of cytomegalovirus exposure and HLA in healthy donors. Points from the study as a whole: According to an earlier analysis, most TCR beta V segments yielded productive rearrangements about 87% or about 30% of the time. TRBV6-2, TRBV6-3 and some other V segments were excluded as indistinguishable. In vitro work confirmed that a few CMV-associated chains recognize CMV antigens. A later analysis associated some 16,000 TCR beta sequences with HLA alleles at a 0.05 false discovery rate.

This CDR3 comprises 13 residues. The V gene's germline CDR1 is SNHLY and CDR2 FYNNEI. After removal of 4 bases from V and 7 bases from J, the junction contained 6 bases not matched to a gene. This clonotype was sampled from a man over 45 in good health and CMV-seronegative. Source material: PBMCs. The chain joins TRBV2 to TRBJ2-5, with 7 positions matching TRBD2. CDR3 residues: CASSGGGRGTQYF. The CDR3 DNA is TGTGCCAGCAGTGGGGGAGGGCGGGGGACCCAGTACTTC.